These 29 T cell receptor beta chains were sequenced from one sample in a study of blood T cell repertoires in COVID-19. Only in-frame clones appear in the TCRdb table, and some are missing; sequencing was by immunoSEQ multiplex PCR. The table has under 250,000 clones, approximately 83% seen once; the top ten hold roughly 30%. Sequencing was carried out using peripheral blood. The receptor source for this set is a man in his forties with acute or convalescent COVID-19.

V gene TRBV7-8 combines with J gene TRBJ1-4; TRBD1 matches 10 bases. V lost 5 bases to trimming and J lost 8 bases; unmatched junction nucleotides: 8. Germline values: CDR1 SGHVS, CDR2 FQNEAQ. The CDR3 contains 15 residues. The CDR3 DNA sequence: TGTGCCAGCAGCAATAGTGGGGACAGGGGCGAAAAACTGTTTTTT. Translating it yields CASSNSGDRGEKLFF.

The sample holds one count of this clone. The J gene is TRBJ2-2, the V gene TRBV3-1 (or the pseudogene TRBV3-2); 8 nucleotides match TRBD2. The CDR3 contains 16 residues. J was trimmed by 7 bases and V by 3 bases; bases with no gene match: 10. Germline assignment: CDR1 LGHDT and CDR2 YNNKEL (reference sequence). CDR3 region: CASSHFSGSSGGELFF. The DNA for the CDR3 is TGTGCCAGCAGCCATTTCAGCGGGAGTTCCGGCGGGGAGCTGTTTTTT.

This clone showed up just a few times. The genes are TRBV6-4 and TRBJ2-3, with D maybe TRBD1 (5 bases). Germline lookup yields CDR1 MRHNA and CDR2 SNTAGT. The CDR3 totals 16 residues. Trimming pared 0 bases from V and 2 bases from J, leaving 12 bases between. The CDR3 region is CASSDSGQGFTDTQYF. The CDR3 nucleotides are TGTGCCAGCAGTGACTCGGGTCAGGGATTCACAGATACGCAGTATTTT.

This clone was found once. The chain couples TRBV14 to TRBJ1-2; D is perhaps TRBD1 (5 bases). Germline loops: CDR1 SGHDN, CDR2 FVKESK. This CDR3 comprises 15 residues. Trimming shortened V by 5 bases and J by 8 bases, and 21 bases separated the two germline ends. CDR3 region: CASSARGTPAAGYTF. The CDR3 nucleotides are TGTGCCAGCAGCGCCCGGGGGACTCCCGCCGCCGGCTACACCTTC.

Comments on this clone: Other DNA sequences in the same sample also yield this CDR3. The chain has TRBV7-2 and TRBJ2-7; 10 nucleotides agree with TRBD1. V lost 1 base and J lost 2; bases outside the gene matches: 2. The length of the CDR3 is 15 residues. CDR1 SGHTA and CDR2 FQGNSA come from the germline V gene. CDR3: CASSLVGTGAYEQYF. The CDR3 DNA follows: TGTGCCAGCAGCTTAGTGGGGACAGGGGCCTACGAGCAGTACTTC.

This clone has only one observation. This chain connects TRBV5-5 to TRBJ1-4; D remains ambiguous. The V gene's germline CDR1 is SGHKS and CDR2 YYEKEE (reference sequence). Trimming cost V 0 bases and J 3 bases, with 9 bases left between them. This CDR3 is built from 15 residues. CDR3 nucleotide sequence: TGTGCCAGCAGCTTGGGACTCTCTTCTAATGAAAAACTGTTTTTT. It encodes CASSLGLSSNEKLFF.

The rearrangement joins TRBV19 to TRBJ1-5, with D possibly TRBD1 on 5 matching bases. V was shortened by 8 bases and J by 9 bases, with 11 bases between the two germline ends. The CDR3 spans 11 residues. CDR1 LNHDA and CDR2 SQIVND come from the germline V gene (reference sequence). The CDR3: CASGGVGPQHF. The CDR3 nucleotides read TGTGCCAGTGGGGGGGTCGGGCCCCAGCATTTT.

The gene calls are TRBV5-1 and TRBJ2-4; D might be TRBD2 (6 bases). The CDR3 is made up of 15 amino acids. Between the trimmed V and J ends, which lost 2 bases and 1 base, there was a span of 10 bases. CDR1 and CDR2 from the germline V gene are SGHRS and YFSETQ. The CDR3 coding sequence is TGCGCCAGCAGCTTTGGAGGGAGCGCCAAAAACATTCAGTACTTC. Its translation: CASSFGGSAKNIQYF.

As DNA, the CDR3 is TGCGCCAGCAGCCAGGAGGCGGAGGCCTTATCCTACAATGAGCAGTTCTTC. Its translation: CASSQEAEALSYNEQFF. The genes are TRBV4-3 and TRBJ2-1; D is possibly TRBD2 (5 bases). Trimming removed 3 bases from V and 1 base from J, with 16 bases in between. There are 17 residues in the CDR3. Germline V gene sequence: CDR1 LGHNA, CDR2 YSLEER.

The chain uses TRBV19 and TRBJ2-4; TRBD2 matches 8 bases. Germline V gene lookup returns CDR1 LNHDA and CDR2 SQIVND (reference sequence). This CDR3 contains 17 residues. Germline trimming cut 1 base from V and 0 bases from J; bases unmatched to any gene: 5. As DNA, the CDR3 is TGTGCCAGTAGTATAGTGGCGGGAGGAGCAGCCAAAAACATTCAGTACTTC. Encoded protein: CASSIVAGGAAKNIQYF. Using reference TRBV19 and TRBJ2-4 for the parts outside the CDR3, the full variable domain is DGGITQSPKYLFRKEGQNVTLSCEQNLNHDAMYWYRQDPGQGLRLIYYSQIVNDFQKGDIAEGYSVSREKKESFPLTVTSAQKNPTAFYLCASSIVAGGAAKNIQYFGAGTRLSVL.

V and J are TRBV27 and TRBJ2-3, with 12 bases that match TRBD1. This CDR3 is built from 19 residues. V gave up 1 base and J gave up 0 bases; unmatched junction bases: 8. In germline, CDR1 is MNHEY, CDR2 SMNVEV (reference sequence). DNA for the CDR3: TGTGCCAGCAGTTTATGGGCGGGACAGGGGGCGCGCAGCACAGATACGCAGTATTTT. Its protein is CASSLWAGQGARSTDTQYF.

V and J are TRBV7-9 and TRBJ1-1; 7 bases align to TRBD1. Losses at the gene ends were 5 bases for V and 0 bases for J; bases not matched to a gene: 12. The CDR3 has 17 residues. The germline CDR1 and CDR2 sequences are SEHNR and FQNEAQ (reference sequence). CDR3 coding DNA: TGTGCCAGCAGCCCAACAGGGGTAGGGGGCATGAACACTGAAGCTTTCTTT. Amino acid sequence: CASSPTGVGGMNTEAFF.

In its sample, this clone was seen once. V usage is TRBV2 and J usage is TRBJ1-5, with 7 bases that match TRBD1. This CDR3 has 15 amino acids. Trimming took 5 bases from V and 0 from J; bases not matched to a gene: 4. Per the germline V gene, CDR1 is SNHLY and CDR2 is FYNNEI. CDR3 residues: CASSTDRDSNQPQHF. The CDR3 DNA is TGTGCCAGCAGTACAGACAGGGATAGCAATCAGCCCCAGCATTTT.

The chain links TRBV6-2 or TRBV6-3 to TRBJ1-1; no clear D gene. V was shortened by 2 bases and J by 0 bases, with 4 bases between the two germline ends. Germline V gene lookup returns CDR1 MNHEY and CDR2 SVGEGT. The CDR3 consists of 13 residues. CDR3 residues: CASSYAMNTEAFF. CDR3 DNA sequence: TGTGCCAGCAGTTACGCGATGAACACTGAAGCTTTCTTT.

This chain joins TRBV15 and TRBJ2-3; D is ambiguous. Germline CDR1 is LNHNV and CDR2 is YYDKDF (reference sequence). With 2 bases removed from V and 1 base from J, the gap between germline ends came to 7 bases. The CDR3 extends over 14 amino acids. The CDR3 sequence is CATSRMSGTDTQYF. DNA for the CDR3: TGTGCCACCAGCAGAATGTCGGGCACAGATACGCAGTATTTT. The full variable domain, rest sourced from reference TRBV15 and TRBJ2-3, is DAMVIQNPRYQVTQFGKPVTLSCSQTLNHNVMYWYQQKSSQAPKLLFHYYDKDFNNEADTPDNFQSRRPNTSFCFLDIRSPGLGDTAMYLCATSRMSGTDTQYFGPGTRLTVL.

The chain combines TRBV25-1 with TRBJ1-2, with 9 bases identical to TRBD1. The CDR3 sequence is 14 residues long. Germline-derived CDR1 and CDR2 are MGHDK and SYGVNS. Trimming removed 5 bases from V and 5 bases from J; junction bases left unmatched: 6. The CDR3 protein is CASSKGDREYGYTF. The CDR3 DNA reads TGTGCCAGCAGTAAGGGGGACAGGGAGTATGGCTACACCTTC.

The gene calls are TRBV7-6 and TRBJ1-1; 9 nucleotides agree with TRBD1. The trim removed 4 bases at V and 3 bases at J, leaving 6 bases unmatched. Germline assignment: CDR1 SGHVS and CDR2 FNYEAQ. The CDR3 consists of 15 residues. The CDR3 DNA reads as TGTGCCAGCAGCTCGCGACAGGGGGGGGACACTGAAGCTTTCTTT. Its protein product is CASSSRQGGDTEAFF.

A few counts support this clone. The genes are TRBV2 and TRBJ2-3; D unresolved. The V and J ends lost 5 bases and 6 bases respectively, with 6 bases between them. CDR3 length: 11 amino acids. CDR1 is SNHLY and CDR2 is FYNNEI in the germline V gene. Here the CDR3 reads CASSNQDTQYF. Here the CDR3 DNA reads TGTGCCAGCAGTAACCAGGATACGCAGTATTTT.

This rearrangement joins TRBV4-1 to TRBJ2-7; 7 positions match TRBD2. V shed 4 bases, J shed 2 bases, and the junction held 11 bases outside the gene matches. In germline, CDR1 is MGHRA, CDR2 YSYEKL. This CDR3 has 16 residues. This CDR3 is CASSPIGTNRTYEQYF. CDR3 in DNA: TGCGCCAGCAGCCCCATAGGGACTAATCGAACCTACGAGCAGTACTTC.

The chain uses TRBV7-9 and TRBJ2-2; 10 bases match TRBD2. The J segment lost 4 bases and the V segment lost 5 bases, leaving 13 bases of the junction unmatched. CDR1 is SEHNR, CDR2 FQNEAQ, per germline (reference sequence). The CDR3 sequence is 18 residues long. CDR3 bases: TGTGCCAGCAGCGCGGGGGCTAGCGGGAGTTTTCGCACCGGGGAGCTGTTTTTT. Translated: CASSAGASGSFRTGELFF. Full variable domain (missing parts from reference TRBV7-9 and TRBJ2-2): DTGVSQNPRHKITKRGQNVTFRCDPISEHNRLYWYRQTLGQGPEFLTYFQNEAQLEKSRLLSDRFSAERPKGSFSTLEIQRTEQGDSAMYLCASSAGASGSFRTGELFFGEGSRLTVL.

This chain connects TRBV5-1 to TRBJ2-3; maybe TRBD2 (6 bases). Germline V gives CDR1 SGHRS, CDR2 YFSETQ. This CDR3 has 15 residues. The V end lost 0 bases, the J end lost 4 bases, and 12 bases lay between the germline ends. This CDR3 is CASSLGRGGADTQYF. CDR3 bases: TGCGCCAGCAGCTTGGGGAGGGGTGGGGCAGATACGCAGTATTTT.

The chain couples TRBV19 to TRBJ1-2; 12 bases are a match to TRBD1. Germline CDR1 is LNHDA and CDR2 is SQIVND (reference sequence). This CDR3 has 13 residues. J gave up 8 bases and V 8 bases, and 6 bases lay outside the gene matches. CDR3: CASRGQGAGGYTF. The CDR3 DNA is TGTGCCAGTCGGGGACAGGGGGCTGGAGGCTACACCTTC.

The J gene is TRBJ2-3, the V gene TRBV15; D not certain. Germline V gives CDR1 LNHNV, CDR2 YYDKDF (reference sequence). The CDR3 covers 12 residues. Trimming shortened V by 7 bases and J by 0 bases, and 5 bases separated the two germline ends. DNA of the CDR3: TGTGCCACCATATCTAGCACAGATACGCAGTATTTT. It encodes CATISSTDTQYF.

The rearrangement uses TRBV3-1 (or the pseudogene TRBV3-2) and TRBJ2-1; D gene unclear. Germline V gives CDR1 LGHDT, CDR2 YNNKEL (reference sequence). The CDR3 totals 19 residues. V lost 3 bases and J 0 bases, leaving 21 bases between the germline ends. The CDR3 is CASSQSGDSPLGSYNEQFF. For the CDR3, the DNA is TGTGCCAGCAGCCAGAGTGGTGACTCTCCCTTGGGCTCCTACAATGAGCAGTTCTTC.

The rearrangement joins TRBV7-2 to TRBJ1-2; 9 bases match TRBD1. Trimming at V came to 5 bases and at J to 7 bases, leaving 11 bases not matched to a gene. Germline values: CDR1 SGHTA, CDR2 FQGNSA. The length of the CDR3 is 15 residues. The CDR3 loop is CASSPRRTGVGGYTF. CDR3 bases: TGTGCCAGCAGCCCCCGTCGGACAGGGGTGGGTGGCTACACCTTC. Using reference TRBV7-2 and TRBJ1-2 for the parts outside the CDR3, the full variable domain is GAGVSQSPSNKVTEKGKDVELRCDPISGHTALYWYRQSLGQGLEFLIYFQGNSAPDKSGLPSDRFSAERTGGSVSTLTIQRTQQEDSAVYLCASSPRRTGVGGYTFGSGTRLTVV.

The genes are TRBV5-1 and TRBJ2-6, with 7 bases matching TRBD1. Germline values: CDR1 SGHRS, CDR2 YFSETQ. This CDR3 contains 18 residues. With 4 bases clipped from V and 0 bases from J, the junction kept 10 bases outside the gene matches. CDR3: CASSQPGQFNSGANVLTF. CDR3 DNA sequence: TGCGCCAGCAGCCAACCGGGACAGTTTAACTCTGGGGCCAACGTCCTGACTTTC.

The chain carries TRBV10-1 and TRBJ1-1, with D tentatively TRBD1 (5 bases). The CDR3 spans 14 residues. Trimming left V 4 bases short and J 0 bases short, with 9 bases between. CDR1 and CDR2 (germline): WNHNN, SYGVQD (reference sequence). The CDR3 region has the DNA TGCGCCAGCAGTGTGGACACGATGAACACTGAAGCTTTCTTT. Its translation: CASSVDTMNTEAFF.

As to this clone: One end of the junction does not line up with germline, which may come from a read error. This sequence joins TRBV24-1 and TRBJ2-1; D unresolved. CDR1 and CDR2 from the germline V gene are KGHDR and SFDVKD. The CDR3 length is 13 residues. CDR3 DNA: TGTGCCACCAGTGATTTCTCCTCCAATGAGCAGTTCTTC. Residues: CATSDFSSNEQFF.

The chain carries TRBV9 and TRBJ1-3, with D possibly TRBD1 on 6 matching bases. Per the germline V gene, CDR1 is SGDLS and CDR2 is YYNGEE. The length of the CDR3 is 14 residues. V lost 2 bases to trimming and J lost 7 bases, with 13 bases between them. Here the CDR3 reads CASSVGGPMNTIYF. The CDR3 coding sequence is TGTGCCAGCAGCGTGGGGGGGCCGATGAACACCATATATTTT.